The 19 T cell receptor beta chains below come from one sample, sequenced in a study of radiation and T cells in renal cell carcinoma. Clones were read by immunoSEQ multiplex PCR, and TCRdb kept only the in-frame ones, dropping some. This table holds 120,000 or so clones, about 81% found once. Time point given: blood 2 weeks post-SBRT. The treatment: 15 Gy SBRT to primary tumor, nephrectomy 4 weeks later. The input for sequencing was blood, taken from a patient whose treatment included radiotherapy and nephrectomy. These receptor sequences come from a woman in her sixties with renal cell carcinoma.

This CDR3 reads CASSPTVGYGYTF. The DNA for the CDR3 is TGTGCCAGCTCACCTACCGTGGGGTATGGCTACACCTTC. The V gene is TRBV18, the J gene TRBJ1-2, with unresolved D. V lost 3 bases to trimming and J lost 5 bases, with 10 bases between them. This CDR3 is 13 amino acids long. CDR1 KGHSH and CDR2 LQKENI come from the germline V gene.

This clone was detected only a few times. The chain is built from TRBV7-9 and TRBJ2-1, with D possibly TRBD1 on 5 matching bases. Germline lookup yields CDR1 SEHNR and CDR2 FQNEAQ (reference sequence). Trimming left V 9 bases short and J 2 bases short, with 14 bases between. The length of the CDR3 is 14 residues. For the CDR3, the DNA is TGTGCCAGTTCACCTAGGGGCCCCTACAATGAGCAGTTCTTC. It translates to CASSPRGPYNEQFF.

This clone turned up a few times. The rearrangement uses TRBV5-1 and TRBJ1-2; D is ambiguous. Germline CDR1 reads SGHRS; CDR2 reads YFSETQ. The germline V and J ends were trimmed by 0 bases and 4 bases, with 10 bases remaining between them. The CDR3 contains 14 residues. The CDR3 coding sequence is TGCGCCAGCAGCTTGGGGCAGGCAACCTATGGCTACACCTTC. Translated, it gives CASSLGQATYGYTF.

The J gene is TRBJ2-1, the V gene TRBV30; D perhaps matches TRBD1 (7 bases). Germline CDR1 and CDR2: GTSNPN and SVGIG (reference sequence). The CDR3 has 14 residues. V lost 5 bases and J lost 4, with 15 bases in between. The CDR3 here is CAWDVGGQYNEQFF. The CDR3 coding sequence is TGTGCCTGGGACGTGGGGGGACAGTACAATGAGCAGTTCTTC.

The V call is TRBV6-5, the J call TRBJ2-5; 9 nucleotides match TRBD1. The germline V gene encodes CDR1 MNHEY and CDR2 SVGAGI. The CDR3 has 14 amino acids. V shed 2 bases and J 4 bases; nucleotides not matched to a gene: 2. For the CDR3, the DNA is TGTGCCAGCAGTTACGGGACAGGGATAGAGACCCAGTACTTC. Translating gives CASSYGTGIETQYF.

The rearrangement uses TRBV7-2 and TRBJ2-1, with D unclear. The CDR3 totals 16 residues. The V and J ends lost 3 bases and 7 bases respectively, with 19 bases between them. Germline CDR1 and CDR2: SGHTA and FQGNSA. CDR3 DNA: TGTGCCAGCAGCTTTAGATTCCGGTCGTCTAGGAATGAGCAGTTCTTC. Its translation is CASSFRFRSSRNEQFF.

J is TRBJ2-2 and V is TRBV18; the D is unclear. Trimming removed 3 bases from V and 1 base from J, with 15 bases in between. The CDR3 is 17 residues long. Germline values: CDR1 KGHSH, CDR2 LQKENI. The CDR3 is CASSPSSASQNTGELFF. The CDR3 nucleotides read TGTGCCAGCTCACCCTCTTCCGCCAGTCAGAACACCGGGGAGCTGTTTTTT. The full variable domain, its missing parts supplied by reference TRBV18 and TRBJ2-2, is NAGVMQNPRHLVRRRGQEARLRCSPMKGHSHVYWYRQLPEEGLKFMVYLQKENIIDESGMPKERFSAEFPKEGPSILRIQQVVRGDSAAYFCASSPSSASQNTGELFFGEGSRLTVL.

The CDR3 region is CASSYLGQSYEQYF. CDR3 nucleotide sequence: TGTGCCAGCAGTTACCTAGGACAGTCCTACGAGCAGTACTTC. The chain employs TRBV6-5 and TRBJ2-5; tentative D call: TRBD1 (6 bases). The DNA end is a closer match to TRBJ2-7, so the J assignment may be wrong. CDR1 and CDR2 from the germline V gene are MNHEY and SVGAGI. The CDR3 contains 14 residues.

This chain uses TRBV5-1 with TRBJ2-3; D possibly uses TRBD1 or TRBD2 (5 bases each). CDR1 SGHRS and CDR2 YFSETQ come from the germline V gene. V dropped 4 bases and J dropped 4 bases, with 13 bases sitting between them. The CDR3 has 14 amino acids. The DNA of the CDR3 is TGCGCCAGCAGCGCCGGGACGGATCCAGATACGCAGTATTTT. Its protein product is CASSAGTDPDTQYF.

The CDR3 region is CASSSQGIEQGYTF. Here the CDR3 DNA reads TGTGCCAGCAGCTCACAGGGTATTGAGCAGGGCTACACCTTC. V and J are TRBV5-4 and TRBJ1-2, with D perhaps TRBD1 (6 bases). This CDR3 region has 14 residues. The V and J ends lost 3 bases and 8 bases respectively, with 17 bases between them. Germline CDR1 is SGHNT and CDR2 is YYREEE (reference sequence).

The genes are TRBV10-3 and TRBJ1-1; D gene ambiguous. Germline CDR1 is ENHRY and CDR2 is SYGVKD. The CDR3 is 13 amino acids. V lost 2 bases, J lost 7 bases, and 11 bases lay in between. CDR3 loop: CAISEKASLEAFF. CDR3 DNA: TGTGCCATCAGTGAGAAGGCCAGCCTTGAAGCTTTCTTT.

V usage is TRBV6-1 and J usage is TRBJ1-1; 9 positions agree with TRBD1. This CDR3 comprises 17 residues. The trim removed 3 bases at V and 1 base at J, leaving 9 bases unmatched. Germline lookup yields CDR1 MNHNS and CDR2 SASEGT. CDR3 amino acids: CASSDGWTGVANTEAFF. The CDR3, as DNA: TGTGCCAGCAGTGATGGGTGGACAGGGGTTGCGAACACTGAAGCTTTCTTT.

V and J are TRBV30 and TRBJ2-7; 7 positions agree with TRBD2. The CDR3 consists of 13 residues. With V trimmed by 2 bases and J by 9 bases, 10 bases remained unmatched. In germline, CDR1 is GTSNPN, CDR2 SVGIG (reference sequence). CDR3 loop: CAWSPGGTPGQYF. Here the CDR3 DNA reads TGTGCCTGGAGTCCCGGGGGGACCCCAGGGCAGTACTTC.

The rearrangement uses TRBV9 and TRBJ2-5; 9 bases line up with TRBD1. The germline V gene encodes CDR1 SGDLS and CDR2 YYNGEE. This CDR3 is 15 amino acids long. The V and J ends lost 4 bases and 4 bases, in that order; junction bases with no gene match: 8. The CDR3 reads CASSPEGQGGETQYF. The CDR3 DNA sequence: TGTGCCAGCAGCCCAGAGGGACAGGGAGGAGAGACCCAGTACTTC.

This rearrangement joins TRBV18 to TRBJ1-1; no firm D call. This CDR3 is 14 amino acids long. V was trimmed by 3 bases and J by 0 bases, leaving 8 bases between them. Germline V gene sequence: CDR1 KGHSH, CDR2 LQKENI. This chain's CDR3 is CASSPYQLNTEAFF. CDR3 sequence (DNA): TGTGCCAGCTCACCTTATCAACTGAACACTGAAGCTTTCTTT.

This clone has only one observation. The V call is TRBV18, the J call TRBJ1-2, with a weak D call TRBD1 (6 bases). The CDR3 is 13 residues long. Germline values: CDR1 KGHSH, CDR2 LQKENI. Trimming left V 3 bases short and J 8 bases short, with 13 bases between. The CDR3 region has the DNA TGTGCCAGCTCACCGCAGGGGAGACAGGGCTACACCTTC. Translation gives CASSPQGRQGYTF.

A remark on this clone: A junction end diverges from the germline sequence, so it may reflect a read error. The chain joins TRBV7-7 to TRBJ2-7, with TRBD2 identical over 14 bases. Per the germline V gene, CDR1 is SSHAT and CDR2 is FNYEAQ (reference sequence). This CDR3 is 15 amino acids long. The CDR3 region is CASSPGLAGDYEQYF. CDR3 sequence (DNA): TGTGCTAGCAGCCCGGGACTAGCGGGAGATTACGAGCAGTACTTC.

The J gene is TRBJ1-2, the V gene TRBV28, with 8 bases fitting TRBD1. V lost 2 bases and J lost 4; bases outside the gene matches: 3. CDR3 length: 14 amino acids. Germline lookup yields CDR1 MDHEN and CDR2 SYDVKM. The CDR3 here is CASSLGQGSYGYTF. Here the CDR3 DNA reads TGTGCCAGCAGTTTAGGACAGGGCAGCTATGGCTACACCTTC.

The V call is TRBV5-4, the J call TRBJ2-3; 15 bases line up with TRBD2. Germline V gene lookup returns CDR1 SGHNT and CDR2 YYREEE (reference sequence). The CDR3 sequence is 16 residues long. The V segment lost 6 bases and the J segment 5 bases; nucleotides outside the gene matches: 7. The CDR3 nucleotides are TGTGCCAGCACGTCTATGGGACTAGCGGGAGGAGATACGCAGTATTTT. Amino acids: CASTSMGLAGGDTQYF.